The rows below give T cell receptor beta chains drawn from one sample of a study of blood T cell repertoires in COVID-19. The assay was immunoSEQ multiplex PCR, and TCRdb's table has in-frame clones only and misses some. The sample carries around 230,000 clones, roughly 80% recorded once. The sample consisted of peripheral blood. Every receptor here comes from a woman aged 60 to 75 with active or convalescent COVID-19. Each CDR3 is given with its conserved first and last residue. Fields, in order: clone size, D gene, J gene, V gene, CDR3 protein, CDR3 DNA. D genes are given only for firm matches. Clone size is shown for a subset of rows, as once, few, many or a class of expanded clone.

- | TRBD2 | TRBJ2-3 | TRBV20-1 | CSASASGGAPDTQYF | TGCAGTGCTAGTGCCAGCGGGGGGGCCCCAGATACGCAGTATTTT
- | - | TRBJ2-2 | TRBV30 | CAWSVQVLGREDTGELFF | TGTGCCTGGAGTGTACAGGTGCTTGGCAGGGAGGACACCGGGGAGCTGTTTTTT
- | - | TRBJ2-7 | TRBV28 | CASSLNPAGEQYF | TGTGCCAGCAGTTTGAACCCTGCGGGGGAGCAGTACTTC
- | TRBD2 | TRBJ2-7 | TRBV4-1 | CASSQVAGGDYEQYF | TGCGCCAGCAGCCAAGTGGCCGGGGGGGACTACGAGCAGTACTTC
- | - | TRBJ1-5 | TRBV21-1 | CASSTQRGRVHNQPQHF | TGTGCCAGCAGCACCCAAAGGGGCAGGGTGCACAATCAGCCCCAGCATTTT
- | - | TRBJ1-1 | TRBV29-1 | CSVNHGRGGGTEAFF | TGCAGCGTCAATCACGGGAGGGGCGGTGGCACTGAAGCTTTCTTT
once | - | TRBJ1-4 | TRBV21-1 | CASSKAILFFRVVFF | TGTGCCAGCAGCAAAGCCATCCTTTTTTTCCGGGTGGTGTTTTTT
- | - | TRBJ2-2 | TRBV12-3/TRBV12-4 | CASSPRGTGELFF | TGTGCCAGCAGCCCCCGCGGTACCGGGGAGCTGTTTTTT
- | - | TRBJ2-5 | TRBV6-5 | CASSKWGGLGETQYF | TGTGCCAGCAGCAAGTGGGGGGGCCTAGGAGAGACCCAGTACTTC
- | TRBD1 | TRBJ2-1 | TRBV11-3 | CASSRGQGMEFF | TGTGCCAGCAGTCGCGGACAGGGGATGGAGTTCTTC
- | - | TRBJ2-5 | TRBV7-2 | CASSSVGGFETQYF | TGTGCCAGCAGCTCCGTGGGGGGATTCGAGACCCAGTACTTC
- | - | TRBJ1-2 | TRBV28 | CASSFEGRRGYTF | TGTGCCAGCAGTTTCGAGGGTAGAAGAGGCTACACCTTC
once | - | TRBJ1-1 | TRBV7-2 | CASSRPPTANTEAFF | TGTGCCAGCAGCCGCCCCCCGACAGCGAACACTGAAGCTTTCTTT
few | - | TRBJ2-7 | TRBV9 | CASSVGAGADSYEQYF | TGTGCCAGCAGCGTAGGCGCAGGGGCGGACTCCTACGAGCAGTACTTC
- | - | TRBJ2-3 | TRBV7-9 | CASSSTGDTQYF | TGTGCCAGCAGCTCCACAGGGGATACGCAGTATTTT
- | TRBD2 | TRBJ2-2 | TRBV6-5 | CASRLAGRETGELFF | TGTGCCAGCAGGCTAGCGGGGAGAGAGACCGGGGAGCTGTTTTTT
- | - | TRBJ1-2 | TRBV5-1 | CASSLGTGGGYTF | TGCGCCAGCAGCTTGGGAACAGGTGGTGGCTACACCTTC
- | - | TRBJ1-3 | TRBV30 | CAWSKTSRSGNTIYF | TGTGCCTGGAGTAAGACAAGTCGCTCTGGAAACACCATATATTTT
- | - | TRBJ2-5 | TRBV5-6 | CASSLGRAETQYF | TGTGCCAGCAGCTTGGGGAGGGCAGAGACCCAGTACTTC
once | - | TRBJ1-2 | TRBV6-6 | CASCQPDYGYTF | TGTGCCAGCTGCCAACCGGACTATGGCTACACCTTC
- | TRBD1 | TRBJ2-7 | TRBV19 | CACRGQAAYEQYF | TGTGCCTGTCGTGGACAGGCGGCCTACGAGCAGTACTTC
- | - | TRBJ1-1 | TRBV18 | CASSTSGASEAFF | TGTGCCAGCTCAACCTCAGGGGCCTCTGAAGCTTTCTTT
- | - | TRBJ1-1 | TRBV7-9 | CASSPRGTEAFF | TGTGCCAGCAGCCCGCGGGGCACTGAAGCTTTCTTT
- | - | TRBJ2-7 | TRBV19 | CASSIAGEQYF | TGTGCCAGTAGTATAGCAGGAGAGCAGTACTTC
- | - | TRBJ2-7 | TRBV19 | CASSVSLRGFYEQYF | TGTGCCAGTAGTGTCTCCCTCAGGGGCTTCTACGAGCAGTACTTC
- | - | TRBJ2-2 | TRBV2 | CASTRQYTGELFF | TGTGCCAGCACCCGACAGTACACCGGGGAGCTGTTTTTT
- | - | TRBJ1-1 | TRBV5-6 | CASSQTWGVNTEAFF | TGTGCCAGCAGCCAAACCTGGGGGGTGAACACTGAAGCTTTCTTT
- | - | TRBJ1-5 | TRBV6-5 | CASSYFQGVQPQHF | TGTGCCAGCAGTTACTTTCAGGGCGTCCAGCCCCAGCATTTT
- | TRBD1 | TRBJ1-5 | TRBV29-1 | CSVVPTGGNNQPQHF | TGCAGCGTTGTCCCGACAGGGGGAAACAATCAGCCCCAGCATTTT
- | TRBD1 | TRBJ1-5 | TRBV6-5 | CASTWTGGPPQHF | TGTGCCAGCACCTGGACAGGGGGTCCGCCCCAGCATTTT
- | TRBD2 | TRBJ2-7 | TRBV5-1 | CASSVSGGPYEQYF | TGCGCCAGCAGCGTTAGCGGGGGGCCCTACGAGCAGTACTTC
- | - | TRBJ1-1 | TRBV5-4 | CASSLYTDFVGNTEAFF | TGTGCCAGCAGCTTATATACTGACTTCGTAGGGAACACTGAAGCTTTCTTT
- | TRBD1 | TRBJ1-4 | TRBV18 | CASSPGQVEHEKLFF | TGTGCCAGCTCACCGGGACAGGTGGAGCATGAAAAACTGTTTTTT
- | TRBD2 | TRBJ2-5 | TRBV9 | CASSVRLAGVETQYF | TGTGCCAGCAGCGTAAGACTAGCGGGGGTAGAGACCCAGTACTTC
- | - | TRBJ1-2 | TRBV7-9 | CASSLGTNYGYTF | TGTGCCAGCAGCTTGGGGACAAACTATGGCTACACCTTC
once | TRBD1 | TRBJ1-4 | TRBV30 | CAWSSGTGLRTNEKLFF | TGTGCCTGGAGTTCGGGGACAGGGTTGAGAACTAATGAAAAACTGTTTTTT
- | TRBD1 | TRBJ2-1 | TRBV11-3 | CASSPGTGGGLEQFF | TGTGCCAGCAGTCCCGGGACAGGGGGAGGTCTTGAGCAGTTCTTC
- | TRBD1 | TRBJ2-7 | TRBV18 | CASSPPRGGQGTYEQYF | TGTGCCAGCTCACCCCCGAGGGGGGGACAGGGCACCTACGAGCAGTACTTC
- | - | TRBJ1-6 | TRBV30 | CAWLGGGSYNSPLHF | TGTGCCTGGCTTGGGGGCGGCTCCTATAATTCACCCCTCCACTTT
once | - | TRBJ1-2 | TRBV7-2 | CASSSPETLHYGYTF | TGTGCCAGCAGCTCCCCGGAGACCCTCCACTATGGCTACACCTTC
- | - | TRBJ1-5 | TRBV28 | CASSPKLQISSGNQPQHF | TGTGCCAGCAGCCCAAAACTCCAAATTTCTAGCGGCAATCAGCCCCAGCATTTT
- | TRBD2 | TRBJ2-5 | TRBV9 | CASSVAPLAGGSQETQYF | TGTGCCAGCAGCGTAGCCCCCCTAGCGGGGGGGTCCCAAGAGACCCAGTACTTC
- | TRBD2 | TRBJ2-5 | TRBV18 | CASSPRFAAGGSPETQYF | TGTGCCAGCTCACCACGGTTTGCAGCGGGGGGCTCCCCCGAGACCCAGTACTTC
few | - | TRBJ1-1 | TRBV2 | CASTDPGSRTEAFF | TGTGCCAGCACCGATCCCGGGTCGCGGACTGAAGCTTTCTTT
- | TRBD1 | TRBJ2-3 | TRBV5-4 | CASSWGDRGTSDTQYF | TGTGCCAGCAGCTGGGGGGACAGGGGAACCTCAGATACGCAGTATTTT
- | TRBD1 | TRBJ2-3 | TRBV18 | CASSPLPVGQGGTDTQYF | TGTGCCAGCTCACCACTCCCCGTAGGACAGGGGGGAACAGATACGCAGTATTTT
- | - | TRBJ1-1 | TRBV20-1 | CSVEGNTEAFF | TGCAGTGTGGAGGGTAACACTGAAGCTTTCTTT
- | TRBD1 | TRBJ1-2 | TRBV6-6 | CASSSRQGNGYTF | TGTGCCAGCAGTTCCCGACAGGGTAATGGCTACACCTTC
- | TRBD1 | TRBJ1-2 | TRBV29-1 | CSVVLQGARGLLPYGYTF | TGCAGCGTTGTTCTTCAGGGGGCCCGGGGTCTTCTTCCCTATGGCTACACCTTC
- | TRBD1 | TRBJ2-7 | TRBV7-9 | CASSLRAGTGDSYEQYF | TGTGCCAGCAGCTTAAGGGCAGGGACAGGGGATTCCTACGAGCAGTACTTC
- | TRBD1 | TRBJ1-2 | TRBV5-1 | CASSFGNRGGYGYTF | TGCGCCAGCAGCTTTGGGAACAGGGGGGGATATGGCTACACCTTC
- | - | TRBJ1-4 | TRBV5-5 | CASSIGQSEKLFF | TGTGCCAGCAGCATAGGACAATCTGAAAAACTGTTTTTT
- | - | TRBJ2-1 | TRBV21-1 | CASSKVSRGAYNEQFF | TGTGCCAGCAGCAAAGTTTCGCGGGGGGCCTACAATGAGCAGTTCTTC